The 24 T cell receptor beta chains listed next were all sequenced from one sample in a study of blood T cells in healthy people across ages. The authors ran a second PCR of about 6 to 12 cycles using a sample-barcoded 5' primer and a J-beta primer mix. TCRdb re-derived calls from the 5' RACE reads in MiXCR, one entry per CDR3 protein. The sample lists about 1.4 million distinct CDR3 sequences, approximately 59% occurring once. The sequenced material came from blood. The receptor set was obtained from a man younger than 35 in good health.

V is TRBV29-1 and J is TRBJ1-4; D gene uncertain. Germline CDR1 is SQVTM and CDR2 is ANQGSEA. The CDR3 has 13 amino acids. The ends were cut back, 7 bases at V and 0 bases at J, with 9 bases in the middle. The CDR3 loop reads CSAYLATNEKLFF. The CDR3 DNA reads TGCAGCGCATACCTGGCAACTAATGAAAAACTGTTTTTT.

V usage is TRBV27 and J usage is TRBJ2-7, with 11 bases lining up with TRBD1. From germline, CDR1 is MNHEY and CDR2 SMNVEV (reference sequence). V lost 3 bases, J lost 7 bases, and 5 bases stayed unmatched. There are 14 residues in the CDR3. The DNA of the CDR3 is TGTGCCAGCAGTTTGGGACAGGGGGTAGAAGAGCAGTACTTC. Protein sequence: CASSLGQGVEEQYF.

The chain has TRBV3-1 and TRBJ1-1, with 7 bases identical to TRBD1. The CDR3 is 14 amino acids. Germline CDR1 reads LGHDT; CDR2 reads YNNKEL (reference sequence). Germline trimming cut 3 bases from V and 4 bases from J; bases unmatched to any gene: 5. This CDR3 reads CASSHLGQVTEAFF. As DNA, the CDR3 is TGTGCCAGCAGCCACCTCGGACAGGTCACTGAAGCTTTCTTT. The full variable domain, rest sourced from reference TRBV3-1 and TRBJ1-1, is DTAVSQTPKYLVTQMGNDKSIKCEQNLGHDTMYWYKQDSKKFLKIMFSYNNKELIINETVPNRFSPKSPDKAHLNLHINSLELGDSAVYFCASSHLGQVTEAFFGQGTRLTVV.

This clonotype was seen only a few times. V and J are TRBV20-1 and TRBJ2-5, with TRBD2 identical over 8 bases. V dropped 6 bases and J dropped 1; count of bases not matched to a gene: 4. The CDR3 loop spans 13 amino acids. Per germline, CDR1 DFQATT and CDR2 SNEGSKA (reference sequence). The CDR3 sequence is CSAYSGAQETQYF. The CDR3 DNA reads TGCAGTGCCTATAGCGGGGCCCAAGAGACCCAGTACTTC.

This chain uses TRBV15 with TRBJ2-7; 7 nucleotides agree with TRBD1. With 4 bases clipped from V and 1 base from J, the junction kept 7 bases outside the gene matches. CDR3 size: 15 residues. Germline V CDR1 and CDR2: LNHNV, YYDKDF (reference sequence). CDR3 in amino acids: CATSTARGSSYEQYF. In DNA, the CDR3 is TGTGCCACCAGCACAGCCAGGGGGTCATCCTACGAGCAGTACTTC. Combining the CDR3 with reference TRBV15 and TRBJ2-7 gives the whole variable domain DAMVIQNPRYQVTQFGKPVTLSCSQTLNHNVMYWYQQKSSQAPKLLFHYYDKDFNNEADTPDNFQSRRPNTSFCFLDIRSPGLGDTAMYLCATSTARGSSYEQYFGPGTRLTVT.

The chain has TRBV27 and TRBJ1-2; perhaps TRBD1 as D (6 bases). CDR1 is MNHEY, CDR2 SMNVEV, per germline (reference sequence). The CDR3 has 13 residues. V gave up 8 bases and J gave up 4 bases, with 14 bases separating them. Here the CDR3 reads CASGLGGLYGYTF. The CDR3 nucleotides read TGTGCCAGCGGCCTTGGGGGCCTCTATGGCTACACCTTC.

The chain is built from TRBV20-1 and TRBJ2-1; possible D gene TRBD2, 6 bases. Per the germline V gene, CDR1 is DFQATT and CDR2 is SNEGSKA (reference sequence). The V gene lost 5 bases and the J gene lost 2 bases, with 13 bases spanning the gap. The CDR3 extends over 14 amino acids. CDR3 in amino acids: CSAGPSVTYNEQFF. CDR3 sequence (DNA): TGCAGTGCTGGCCCTAGCGTCACCTACAATGAGCAGTTCTTC.

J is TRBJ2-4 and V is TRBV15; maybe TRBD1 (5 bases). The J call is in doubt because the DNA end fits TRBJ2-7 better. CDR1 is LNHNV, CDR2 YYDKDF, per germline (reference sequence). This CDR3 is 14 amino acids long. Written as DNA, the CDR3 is TGTGCCACCAGCAGCCGAGGACACAACTACGAGCAGTACTTC. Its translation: CATSSRGHNYEQYF.

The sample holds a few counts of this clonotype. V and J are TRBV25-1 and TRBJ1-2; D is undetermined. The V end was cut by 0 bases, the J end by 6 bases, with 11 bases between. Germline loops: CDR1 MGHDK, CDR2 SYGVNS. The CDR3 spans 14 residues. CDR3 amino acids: CASSEYYEVDGYTF. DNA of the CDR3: TGTGCCAGCAGTGAATATTATGAAGTCGATGGCTACACCTTC.

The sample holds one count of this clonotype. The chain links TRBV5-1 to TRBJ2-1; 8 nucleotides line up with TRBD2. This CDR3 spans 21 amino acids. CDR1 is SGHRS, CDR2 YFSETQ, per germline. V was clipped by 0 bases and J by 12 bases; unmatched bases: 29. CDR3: CASSLGVARGLSGGSTDTQFF. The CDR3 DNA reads TGCGCCAGCAGCTTGGGAGTAGCTCGCGGGTTGAGCGGGGGTAGCACAGATACGCAGTTCTTC.

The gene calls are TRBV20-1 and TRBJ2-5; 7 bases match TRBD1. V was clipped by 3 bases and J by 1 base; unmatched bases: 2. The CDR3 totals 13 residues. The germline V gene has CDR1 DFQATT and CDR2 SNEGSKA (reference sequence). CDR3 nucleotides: TGCAGTGCTAGGGGACAGATCCAAGAGACCCAGTACTTC. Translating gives CSARGQIQETQYF.

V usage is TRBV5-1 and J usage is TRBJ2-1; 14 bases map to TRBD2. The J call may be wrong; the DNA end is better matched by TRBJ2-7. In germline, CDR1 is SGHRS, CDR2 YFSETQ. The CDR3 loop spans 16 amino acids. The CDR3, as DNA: TGCGCCAGCAGCATGGGACTAGCGGGAGTAGTGATGGAGCAGTACTTC. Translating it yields CASSMGLAGVVMEQYF.

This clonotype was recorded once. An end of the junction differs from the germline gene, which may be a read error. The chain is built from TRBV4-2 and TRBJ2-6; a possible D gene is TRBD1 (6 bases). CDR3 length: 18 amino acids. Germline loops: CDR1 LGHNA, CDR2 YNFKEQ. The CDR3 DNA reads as TGTGTCAGCAGCCAAGTCGAACAGGGAATATCCGGGGCCAACGTCCTGACTTTC. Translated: CVSSQVEQGISGANVLTF.

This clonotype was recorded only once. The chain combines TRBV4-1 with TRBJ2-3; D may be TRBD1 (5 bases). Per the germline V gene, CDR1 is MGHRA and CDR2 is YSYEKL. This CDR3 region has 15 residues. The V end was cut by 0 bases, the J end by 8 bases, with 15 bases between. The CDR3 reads CASSQEEWGQTTQYF. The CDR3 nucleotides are TGCGCCAGCAGCCAAGAAGAGTGGGGCCAGACTACGCAGTATTTT.

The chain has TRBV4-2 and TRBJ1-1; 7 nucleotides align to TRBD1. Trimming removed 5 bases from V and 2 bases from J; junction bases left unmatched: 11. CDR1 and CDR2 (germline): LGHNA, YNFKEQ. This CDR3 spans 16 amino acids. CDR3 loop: CASSTTKTGFNTEAFF. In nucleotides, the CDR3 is TGTGCCAGCAGCACCACTAAGACAGGGTTTAACACTGAAGCTTTCTTT.

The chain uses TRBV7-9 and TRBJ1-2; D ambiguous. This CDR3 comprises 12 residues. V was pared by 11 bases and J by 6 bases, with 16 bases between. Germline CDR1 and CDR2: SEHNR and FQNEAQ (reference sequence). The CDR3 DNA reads TGTGCCGCTAAAGGGCTCTTCCATGGCTACACCTTC. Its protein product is CAAKGLFHGYTF. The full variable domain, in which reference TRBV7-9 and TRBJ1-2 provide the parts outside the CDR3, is DTGVSQNPRHKITKRGQNVTFRCDPISEHNRLYWYRQTLGQGPEFLTYFQNEAQLEKSRLLSDRFSAERPKGSFSTLEIQRTEQGDSAMYLCAAKGLFHGYTFGSGTRLTVV.

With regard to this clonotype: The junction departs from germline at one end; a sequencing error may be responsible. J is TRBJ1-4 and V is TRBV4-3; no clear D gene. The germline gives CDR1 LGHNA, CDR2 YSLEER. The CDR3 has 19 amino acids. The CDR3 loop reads CASSQDLGIGVATNEKLFF. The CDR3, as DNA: TGCGCCAGCAGCCAAGATCTAGGGATAGGTGTGGCAACTAATGAAAAATTGTTTTTT.

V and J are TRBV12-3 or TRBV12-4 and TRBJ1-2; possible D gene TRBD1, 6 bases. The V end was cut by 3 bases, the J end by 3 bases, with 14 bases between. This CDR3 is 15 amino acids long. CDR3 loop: CASSFWDKAHYGYTF. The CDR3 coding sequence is TGTGCCAGCAGTTTTTGGGACAAGGCCCACTATGGCTACACCTTC.

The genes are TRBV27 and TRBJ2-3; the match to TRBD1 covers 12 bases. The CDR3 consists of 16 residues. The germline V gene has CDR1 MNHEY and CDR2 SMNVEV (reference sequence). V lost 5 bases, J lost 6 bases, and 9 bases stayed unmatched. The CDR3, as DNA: TGTGCCAGCAGTCAACTCGGGACAGGGGGCCCCGATACGCAGTATTTT. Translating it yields CASSQLGTGGPDTQYF.

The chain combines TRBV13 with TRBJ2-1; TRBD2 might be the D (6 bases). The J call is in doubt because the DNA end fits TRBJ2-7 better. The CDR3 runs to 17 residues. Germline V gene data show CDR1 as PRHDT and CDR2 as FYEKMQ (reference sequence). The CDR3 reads CASRELGTEGSYNEQYF. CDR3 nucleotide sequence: TGTGCCAGCAGAGAACTAGGGACTGAGGGCTCCTACAATGAGCAGTACTTC.

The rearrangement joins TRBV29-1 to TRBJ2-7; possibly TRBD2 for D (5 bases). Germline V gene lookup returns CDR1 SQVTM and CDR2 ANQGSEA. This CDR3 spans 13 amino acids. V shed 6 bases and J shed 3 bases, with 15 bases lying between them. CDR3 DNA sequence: TGCAGCGTGACGGACGGGAAGCACTACGAGCAGTACTTC. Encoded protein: CSVTDGKHYEQYF.

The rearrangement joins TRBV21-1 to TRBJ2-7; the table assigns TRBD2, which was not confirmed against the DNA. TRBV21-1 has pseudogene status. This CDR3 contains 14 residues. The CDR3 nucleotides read TGTGCCAGCAGCCGACGGGCCACCGCCTACGAGCAGTACTTC. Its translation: CASSRRATAYEQYF.

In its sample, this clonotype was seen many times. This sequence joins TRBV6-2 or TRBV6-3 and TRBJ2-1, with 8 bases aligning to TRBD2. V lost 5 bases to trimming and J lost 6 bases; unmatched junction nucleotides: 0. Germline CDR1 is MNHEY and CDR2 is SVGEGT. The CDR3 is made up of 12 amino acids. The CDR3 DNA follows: TGTGCCAGCAGTGGGACTAGCAATGAGCAGTTCTTC. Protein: CASSGTSNEQFF.

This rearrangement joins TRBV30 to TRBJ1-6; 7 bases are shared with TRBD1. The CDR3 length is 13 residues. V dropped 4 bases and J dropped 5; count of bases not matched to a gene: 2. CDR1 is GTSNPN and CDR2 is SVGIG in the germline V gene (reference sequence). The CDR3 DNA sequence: TGTGCCTGGAAAACAGGGGATAATTCACCCCTCCACTTT. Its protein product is CAWKTGDNSPLHF.